One and the same sample provided the 17 T cell receptor beta chains below, sequenced in a study of blood T cell repertoires in COVID-19. Profiling relied on immunoSEQ multiplex PCR, and the TCRdb table lists in-frame clones only, not all of them. The sample lists around 190,000 clones, just over 85% occurring once. Sequencing used peripheral blood. Receptors originate from a man aged 50 to 59 with active or convalescent COVID-19.

In this sample, this clone turned up once. The CDR3 coding sequence is TGCGCCAGCAGCTCCGCAGGGGGCGGGAACACCGGGGAGCTGTTTTTT. It specifies CASSSAGGGNTGELFF. The rearrangement links TRBV5-1 to TRBJ2-2; 8 bases map to TRBD1. This CDR3 has 16 residues. The ends lost 3 bases at V and 1 base at J; junction bases unmatched: 5. Germline values: CDR1 SGHRS, CDR2 YFSETQ.

V gene TRBV10-3 combines with J gene TRBJ2-7; 7 nucleotides agree with TRBD1. V was pared by 7 bases and J by 12 bases, with 12 bases of the junction left unmatched. The CDR3 has 12 residues. Per germline, CDR1 ENHRY and CDR2 SYGVKD. For the CDR3, the DNA is TGTGCCATCACGGGACAGAACCACGAATGGTACTTC. Protein: CAITGQNHEWYF.

The J gene is TRBJ2-7, the V gene TRBV3-1 (or the pseudogene TRBV3-2), with 10 bases lining up with TRBD1. This CDR3 comprises 14 residues. The junction had 4 bases not matched to a gene; V was cut back by 1 base and J by 7 bases. Germline CDR1 reads LGHDT; CDR2 reads YNNKEL (reference sequence). As DNA, the CDR3 is TGTGCCAGCAGCCAAGGACAGGGGGCGGGGGAGCAGTACTTC. It encodes CASSQGQGAGEQYF.

This chain joins TRBV19 and TRBJ2-4, with TRBD2 matching 9 bases. The J segment lost 2 bases and the V segment lost 3 bases, leaving 5 bases of the junction unmatched. CDR1 and CDR2 (germline): LNHDA, SQIVND (reference sequence). The CDR3 spans 16 residues. CDR3 DNA: TGTGCCAGTAGTATCGGGCGGGAGGGTTCCAAAAACATTCAGTACTTC. Encoded protein: CASSIGREGSKNIQYF.

The J gene is TRBJ1-1, the V gene TRBV5-1; D possibly corresponds to TRBD1 (6 bases). V was clipped by 3 bases and J by 1 base, with 13 bases between them. CDR1 and CDR2 from the germline V gene are SGHRS and YFSETQ. The CDR3 consists of 15 residues. Here the CDR3 DNA reads TGCGCCAGCAGCTACTCCCCAGGGGCGAACACTGAAGCTTTCTTT. This codes for CASSYSPGANTEAFF.

The V gene is TRBV19, the J gene TRBJ1-2; 7 bases match TRBD1. This CDR3 spans 15 amino acids. Germline V gene sequence: CDR1 LNHDA, CDR2 SQIVND (reference sequence). J was trimmed by 4 bases and V by 4 bases; bases with no gene match: 9. CDR3 nucleotide sequence: TGTGCCAGTAGTAACCGGGACAGTGGGGTCTATGGCTACACCTTC. Translation gives CASSNRDSGVYGYTF.

The rearrangement uses TRBV2 and TRBJ1-5; TRBD1 agrees at 7 bases. The ends lost 7 bases at V and 7 bases at J; junction bases unmatched: 7. This CDR3 contains 13 residues. Germline V gives CDR1 SNHLY, CDR2 FYNNEI. The CDR3 spells CASKDRVGQPQHF. CDR3 bases: TGTGCCAGCAAAGACAGGGTTGGACAGCCCCAGCATTTT.

The V and J genes are TRBV3-1 (or the pseudogene TRBV3-2) and TRBJ1-1; possible D gene TRBD1, 6 bases. The CDR3 spans 14 residues. Trimming left V 4 bases short and J 5 bases short, with 14 bases between. Germline CDR1 reads LGHDT; CDR2 reads YNNKEL (reference sequence). This CDR3 is CASSRDQGNTEAFF. CDR3 bases: TGTGCCAGCAGCCGGGACCAGGGGAATACTGAAGCTTTCTTT.

V is TRBV24-1 and J is TRBJ2-1; TRBD1 matches 10 bases. This CDR3 contains 16 residues. Germline loops: CDR1 KGHDR, CDR2 SFDVKD. After removal of 4 bases from V and 8 bases from J, the junction contained 10 bases not matched to a gene. In DNA, the CDR3 is TGTGCCACCAGTGACCCTCGACAGGGGGCGTACGATGAGCAGTTCTTC. This encodes CATSDPRQGAYDEQFF.

This chain joins TRBV2 and TRBJ1-1; TRBD1 aligns across 9 bases. The junction had 3 bases not matched to a gene; V was cut back by 1 base and J by 3 bases. This CDR3 has 15 residues. Germline CDR1 is SNHLY and CDR2 is FYNNEI. The chain's CDR3 is CASSEVGDRDTEAFF. The CDR3 DNA follows: TGTGCCAGCAGTGAAGTCGGGGACAGGGACACTGAAGCTTTCTTT.

V and J are TRBV28 and TRBJ2-2; 7 bases line up with TRBD1. Germline V gene lookup returns CDR1 MDHEN and CDR2 SYDVKM. Trimming at V came to 7 bases and at J to 6 bases, leaving 5 bases not matched to a gene. The CDR3 runs to 13 residues. DNA for the CDR3: TGTGCCAGCAAAGCCGGGACAGCCGGGGAGCTGTTTTTT. It codes for CASKAGTAGELFF.

The genes are TRBV12-3 or TRBV12-4 and TRBJ1-2; 8 nucleotides agree with TRBD1. V was clipped by 6 bases and J by 4 bases; unmatched bases: 4. CDR3 length: 13 residues. Here the CDR3 reads CASRWTGSYGYTF. The CDR3, as DNA: TGTGCCAGCAGATGGACAGGGAGCTATGGCTACACCTTC.

This chain uses TRBV19 with TRBJ1-6, with D possibly being TRBD1 (5 bases). The V end was cut by 7 bases, the J end by 9 bases, with 19 bases between. This CDR3 is built from 15 residues. Germline V CDR1 and CDR2: LNHDA, SQIVND (reference sequence). The CDR3 here is CASTLVDKGGSPLHF. CDR3 nucleotides: TGTGCCAGTACCCTCGTGGACAAGGGCGGTTCACCCCTCCACTTT.

This chain connects TRBV5-1 to TRBJ1-4; 9 nucleotides agree with TRBD1. Germline CDR1 SGHRS, CDR2 YFSETQ. The CDR3 totals 14 residues. V gave up 4 bases and J gave up 5 bases; unmatched junction bases: 3. The CDR3 protein is CASSPGTGNEKLFF. The CDR3 coding sequence is TGCGCCAGCAGCCCCGGGACAGGGAATGAAAAACTGTTTTTT.

The chain couples TRBV3-1 (or the pseudogene TRBV3-2) to TRBJ2-2; 12 bases map to TRBD1. Trimming at V came to 5 bases and at J to 6 bases, leaving 4 bases not matched to a gene. From germline, CDR1 is LGHDT and CDR2 YNNKEL (reference sequence). This CDR3 region has 15 residues. CDR3 DNA sequence: TGTGCCAGCAGCTCCCGGGACAGGGGGCCCGGGGAGCTGTTTTTT. Translated: CASSSRDRGPGELFF.

By frequency in the sample, this clone is medium-sized. V and J are TRBV27 and TRBJ2-5; TRBD2 matches 7 bases. The CDR3 is 14 residues long. CDR1 and CDR2 from the germline V gene are MNHEY and SMNVEV (reference sequence). Germline trimming cut 11 bases from V and 6 bases from J; bases unmatched to any gene: 15. CDR3 region: CAVEASGAVKTQYF. CDR3 DNA: TGTGCCGTTGAGGCTAGCGGCGCCGTGAAGACCCAGTACTTC.

This clone was observed a single time. The chain uses TRBV2 and TRBJ2-7; 8 nucleotides match TRBD1. Looked up from germline, CDR1 is SNHLY and CDR2 is FYNNEI. V trimming: 7 bases; J trimming: 2 bases; junction bases outside the gene matches: 4. This CDR3 contains 13 residues. This chain's CDR3 is CASNQGAPYEQYF. The DNA for the CDR3 is TGTGCCAGCAATCAGGGGGCCCCCTACGAGCAGTACTTC. The variable domain in full, with the rest retrieved from reference TRBV2 and TRBJ2-7, is EPEVTQTPSHQVTQMGQEVILRCVPISNHLYFYWYRQILGQKVEFLVSFYNNEISEKSEIFDDQFSVERPDGSNFTLKIRSTKLEDSAMYFCASNQGAPYEQYFGPGTRLTVT.